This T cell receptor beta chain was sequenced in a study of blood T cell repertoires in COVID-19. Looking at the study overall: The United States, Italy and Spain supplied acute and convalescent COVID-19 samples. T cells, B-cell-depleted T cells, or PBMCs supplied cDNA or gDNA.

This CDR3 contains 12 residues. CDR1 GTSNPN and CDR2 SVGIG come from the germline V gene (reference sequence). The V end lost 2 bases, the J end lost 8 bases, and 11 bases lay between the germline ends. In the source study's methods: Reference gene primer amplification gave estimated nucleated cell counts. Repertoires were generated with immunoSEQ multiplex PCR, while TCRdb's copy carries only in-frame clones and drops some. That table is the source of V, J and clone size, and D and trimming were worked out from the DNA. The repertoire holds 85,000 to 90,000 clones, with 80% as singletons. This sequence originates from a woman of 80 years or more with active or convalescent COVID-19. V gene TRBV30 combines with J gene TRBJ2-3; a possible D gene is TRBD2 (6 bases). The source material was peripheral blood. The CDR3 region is CAWSSMGGTQYF. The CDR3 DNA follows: TGTGCCTGGAGTTCAATGGGAGGTACGCAGTATTTT.